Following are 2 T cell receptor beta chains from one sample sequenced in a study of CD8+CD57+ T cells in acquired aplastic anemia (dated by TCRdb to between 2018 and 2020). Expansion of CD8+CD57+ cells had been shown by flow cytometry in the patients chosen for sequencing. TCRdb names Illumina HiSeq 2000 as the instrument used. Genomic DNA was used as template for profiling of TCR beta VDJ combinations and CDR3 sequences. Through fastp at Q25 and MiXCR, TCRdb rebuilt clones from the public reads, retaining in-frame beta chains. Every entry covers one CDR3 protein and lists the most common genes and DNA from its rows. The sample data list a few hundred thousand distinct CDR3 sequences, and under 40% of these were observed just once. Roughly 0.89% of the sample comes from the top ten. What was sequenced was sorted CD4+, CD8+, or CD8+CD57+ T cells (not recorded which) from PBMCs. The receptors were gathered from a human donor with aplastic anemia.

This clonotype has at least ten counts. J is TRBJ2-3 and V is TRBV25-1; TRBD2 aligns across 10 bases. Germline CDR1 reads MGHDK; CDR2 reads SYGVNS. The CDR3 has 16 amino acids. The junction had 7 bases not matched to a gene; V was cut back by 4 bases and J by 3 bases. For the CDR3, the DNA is TGTGCCAGCAGTGGACGGCTAGCGGGAGTTACAGATACGCAGTATTTT. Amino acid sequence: CASSGRLAGVTDTQYF.

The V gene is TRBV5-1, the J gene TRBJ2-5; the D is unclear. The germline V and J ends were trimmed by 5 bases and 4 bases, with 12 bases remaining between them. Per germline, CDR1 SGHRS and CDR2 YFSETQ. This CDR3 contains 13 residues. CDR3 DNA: TGCGCCAGCAGTTTACGGAACGGAGAGACCCAGTACTTC. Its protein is CASSLRNGETQYF.